The text below deals with one T cell receptor beta chain. Its target is not known. One entry per CDR3 protein, called by TCRdb with MiXCR from the multiplex PCR reads. Of about 19,000 distinct CDR3 sequences listed, about 45% are singletons. The CDR3 is 11 amino acids. Trimming removed 10 bases at V and 5 bases at J, with 11 bases between. Germline CDR1 reads LNHDA; CDR2 reads SQIVND (reference sequence). The record originates from a study of breast tumors, draining lymph nodes, adjacent tissues. Notes on the study in general: Compared with lymph nodes, tumors were less diverse; compared with nontumor tissue, more.

The sample consisted of breast tumor tissue. The origin of this receptor is a female donor with breast cancer. Some clones in this sample may be carry-over from other donors' samples. V usage is TRBV19 and J usage is TRBJ1-1, with D uncertain. This CDR3 reads CATKRGTEAFF. The CDR3 nucleotides read TGTGCCACTAAACGAGGGACTGAAGCTTTCTTT.